This TCR beta chain was retrieved from a study of T-cell memory formation after mild COVID-19. This clonotype was counted a few times. Trimming took 1 base from V and 1 from J; bases not matched to a gene: 4. Germline loops: CDR1 LGHNA, CDR2 YSLEER. The CDR3 loop spans 17 amino acids. TCR alpha and TCR beta cDNA libraries carrying sample barcodes and UMIs were produced by 5'RACE using constant-segment primers. Each CDR3 protein is one row after TCRdb ran MiXCR on the 5' RACE reads. The sample has 250,000 to 400,000 distinct CDR3 sequences, 13% to 15% seen once. The origin of this receptor is a man aged 18 to 29 who had mild COVID-19 (a few samples of this study predate the infection). Cell type and time point are not known. Sequenced sample: PBMCs or a T cell subset sorted from them (not recorded which). The genes are TRBV4-3 and TRBJ2-2; 9 nucleotides match TRBD1. CDR3 in DNA: TGCGCCAGCAGCCAAGGGAGACAGGGGGGGAACACCGGGGAGCTGTTTTTT. As protein: CASSQGRQGGNTGELFF.